This TCR beta chain was sequenced for a study of blood T cells in healthy people across ages. Each sample yielded at least 6 million isolated PBMCs. Study-level points and caveats: Among T cells, TCR beta diversity per million cells dropped roughly linearly as age rose. Any changes in expanded clonotypes were possibly confounded, as donor CMV status remained unknown.

Points on this clonotype: What it recognizes is unknown.

A second PCR of 7 to 11 cycles used a sample-barcoded 5' primer and a J-beta primer mix. Each sample yielded at least 3 million CDR3-containing paired-end reads. TCRdb processed the 5' RACE reads anew with MiXCR; each CDR3 protein has one entry. The sample includes approximately 700,000 distinct CDR3 sequences, approximately 29% of them seen just once. Trimming cost V 6 bases and J 5 bases; bases outside gene matches: 7. Germline CDR1 is SGHRS and CDR2 is YFSETQ. This CDR3 is 13 amino acids long. V usage is TRBV5-1 and J usage is TRBJ2-5; TRBD2 aligns across 7 bases. The material sequenced was blood. This sequence was found in a woman over 75 in good health. In DNA form, the CDR3 reads TGCGCCAGCACCGAACTAGCGTGGGAGACCCAGTACTTC. It is translated as CASTELAWETQYF.